The 25 T cell receptor beta chains below all came from one sample that was sequenced in a study of blood T cells in healthy people across ages. Next came a second PCR, run for roughly 6 to 11 cycles, which used a sample-barcoded 5' primer along with a J-beta primer mix. MiXCR, applied by TCRdb to the 5' RACE reads, yields one record per CDR3 protein. Found here are approximately 670,000 distinct CDR3 sequences, 40% to 45% of them singletons; the top ten hold around 30%. Sequencing input: blood. The receptors were sampled from an older man in good health.

The chain carries TRBV5-1 and TRBJ2-7, with D perhaps given as TRBD1 or TRBD2 (5 bases each). Germline values: CDR1 SGHRS, CDR2 YFSETQ. Trimming took off 2 bases at V and 2 bases at J, with 14 bases between the two ends. This CDR3 contains 15 residues. The CDR3 DNA is TGCGCCAGCAGCTTCGGGACGGGGATTACCTACGAGCAGTACTTC. It specifies CASSFGTGITYEQYF.

The rearrangement uses TRBV5-1 and TRBJ2-7; TRBD2 is a possible D gene (6 bases). V lost 4 bases to trimming and J lost 0 bases, with 23 bases between them. This CDR3 spans 18 amino acids. Per the germline V gene, CDR1 is SGHRS and CDR2 is YFSETQ. CDR3 DNA sequence: TGCGCCAGCAGCCCCGCCGGAGGGGCCAGGACCGTCTCCTACGAGCAGTACTTC. Amino acid sequence: CASSPAGGARTVSYEQYF.

This chain links TRBV30 with TRBJ1-2; 11 bases agree with TRBD1. Per the germline V gene, CDR1 is GTSNPN and CDR2 is SVGIG (reference sequence). J gave up 11 bases and V 0 bases, and 11 bases lay outside the gene matches. The CDR3 spans 15 residues. CDR3 DNA sequence: TGTGCCTGGAGTGTCACCGGGACAGGGGGTTTGAGTTACACCTTC. Translating gives CAWSVTGTGGLSYTF.

The chain carries TRBV5-1 and TRBJ2-3, with 7 bases fitting TRBD2. The trim removed 5 bases at V and 4 bases at J, leaving 16 bases unmatched. The germline gives CDR1 SGHRS, CDR2 YFSETQ. The CDR3 covers 17 residues. The CDR3 DNA reads as TGCGCCAGCAGACGACCGACTAGCTCCCGCGTGGCAGATACGCAGTATTTT. Encoded protein: CASRRPTSSRVADTQYF.

This clonotype was counted a few times. This sequence joins TRBV2 and TRBJ1-2; possibly TRBD1 for D (6 bases). V lost 6 bases and J 7 bases, leaving 12 bases between the germline ends. Germline values: CDR1 SNHLY, CDR2 FYNNEI. This CDR3 is 12 amino acids long. This CDR3 is CASRPGAGGYTF. The CDR3 DNA sequence: TGTGCCAGCAGACCGGGGGCGGGTGGCTACACCTTC.

The chain employs TRBV12-3 or TRBV12-4 and TRBJ2-3; D tentatively reads TRBD1 or TRBD2 (6 bases each). Deletions cut 0 bases from V and 11 bases from J, with 15 bases between. This CDR3 has 14 amino acids. This CDR3 reads CASSLAGGPDVQYF. The CDR3 bases are TGTGCCAGCAGTTTAGCGGGGGGCCCAGATGTGCAGTATTTT.

This clonotype was detected only a few times. V is TRBV29-1 and J is TRBJ1-2; D is undetermined. The V gene lost 1 base and the J gene lost 8 bases, with 11 bases spanning the gap. The CDR3 spans 12 residues. Germline CDR1 and CDR2: SQVTM and ANQGSEA. Here the CDR3 DNA reads TGCAGCGTTGAAGGCAAGCTGCAGGGCTACACCTTC. It yields the protein CSVEGKLQGYTF.

There are a few counts of this clonotype. The chain has TRBV11-2 and TRBJ1-4, with 8 bases fitting TRBD1. CDR3 length: 14 amino acids. Germline CDR1 is SGHAT and CDR2 is FQNNGV. Trimming took 3 bases from V and 4 from J; bases not matched to a gene: 1. The CDR3: CASSFGQGNEKLFF. In DNA form, the CDR3 reads TGTGCCAGCAGCTTTGGACAGGGTAATGAAAAACTGTTTTTT.

This chain uses TRBV6-1 with TRBJ2-1; tentatively, D is TRBD1 or TRBD2 (6 bases each). CDR3 length: 16 residues. Deletions cut 1 base from V and 2 bases from J, with 12 bases between. CDR1 MNHNS and CDR2 SASEGT come from the germline V gene. The CDR3 sequence: CASSEVGGPPYNEQFF. CDR3 nucleotide sequence: TGTGCCAGCAGTGAAGTTGGGGGGCCTCCCTACAATGAGCAGTTCTTC.

This chain connects TRBV20-1 to TRBJ2-1; D unclear. Trimming removed 4 bases at V and 10 bases at J, with 11 bases between. The CDR3 is 11 amino acids. Germline values: CDR1 DFQATT, CDR2 SNEGSKA (reference sequence). CDR3 in DNA: TGCAGTGCTACTGGGGATCGGGAGCAGTTCTTC. Amino acid sequence: CSATGDREQFF.

The rearrangement links TRBV24-1 to TRBJ2-5, with no clear D. The assigned J gene may be wrong: the sequence end matches TRBJ2-7 better. The CDR3 loop spans 15 amino acids. Germline CDR1 reads KGHDR; CDR2 reads SFDVKD. This CDR3 is CATSEDLYPPYEQYF. CDR3 nucleotide sequence: TGTGCCACCAGTGAAGACTTATATCCTCCCTACGAGCAGTACTTC.

This chain connects TRBV11-2 to TRBJ2-1, with D possibly matching TRBD2 (6 bases). V lost 3 bases, J lost 1 base, and 13 bases lay in between. Germline lookup yields CDR1 SGHAT and CDR2 FQNNGV. There are 16 residues in the CDR3. CDR3 in DNA: TGTGCCAGCAGCTTTTACGGAGGGAGATCCTACAATGAGCAGTTCTTC. Residues: CASSFYGGRSYNEQFF. Full variable domain (remainder filled in from reference TRBV11-2 and TRBJ2-1): EAGVAQSPRYKIIEKRQSVAFWCNPISGHATLYWYQQILGQGPKLLIQFQNNGVVDDSQLPKDRFSAERLKGVDSTLKIQPAKLEDSAVYLCASSFYGGRSYNEQFFGPGTRLTVL.

The genes are TRBV20-1 and TRBJ1-1; 10 nucleotides line up with TRBD1. This CDR3 spans 13 amino acids. Germline-derived CDR1 and CDR2 are DFQATT and SNEGSKA (reference sequence). The J segment lost 3 bases and the V segment lost 6 bases, leaving 4 bases of the junction unmatched. Here the CDR3 reads CSATGGLYTEAFF. CDR3 DNA sequence: TGCAGTGCGACAGGGGGCTTGTACACTGAAGCTTTCTTT.

The V and J genes are TRBV4-3 and TRBJ2-1; the D gene is possibly TRBD2 (6 bases). The CDR3 runs 17 residues. Germline assignment: CDR1 LGHNA and CDR2 YSLEER. Trimming pared 4 bases from V and 0 bases from J, leaving 16 bases between. CDR3 sequence reads: CASSLHRDFSSYNEQFF. CDR3 DNA sequence: TGCGCCAGCAGCCTCCACCGGGACTTCAGCTCCTACAATGAGCAGTTCTTC.

This clonotype has a handful of counts. The genes are TRBV11-2 and TRBJ2-5; tentative D call: TRBD2 (6 bases). Germline CDR1 is SGHAT and CDR2 is FQNNGV. The CDR3 length is 16 residues. V was pared by 5 bases and J by 4 bases, with 20 bases between. The CDR3 loop is CASSRSSPTGGETQYF. The CDR3 DNA follows: TGTGCCAGCAGCCGCTCGAGCCCGACCGGGGGAGAGACCCAGTACTTC.

This clonotype occurred once. CDR3 protein: CASSQDLASGGVKQYF. The CDR3 nucleotides read TGTGCCAGCAGCCAAGATCTGGCTAGCGGTGGCGTTAAGCAGTACTTC. The rearrangement joins TRBV4-2 to TRBJ2-7; TRBD2 matches at 7 bases. The germline V gene has CDR1 LGHNA and CDR2 YNFKEQ. J was trimmed by 8 bases and V by 0 bases; bases with no gene match: 13. The CDR3 has 16 residues.

The genes are TRBV2 and TRBJ2-3, with 7 bases identical to TRBD2. This CDR3 is built from 14 residues. With 5 bases clipped from V and 4 bases from J, the junction kept 6 bases outside the gene matches. Germline lookup yields CDR1 SNHLY and CDR2 FYNNEI. The CDR3 region is CASSREEEADTQYF. The CDR3 nucleotides read TGTGCCAGCAGTCGGGAGGAGGAGGCAGATACGCAGTATTTT.

Details on this clonotype: A much larger clonotype is one base distant, so this may be a read error. The chain links TRBV29-1 to TRBJ2-7, with a tentative D call TRBD1 (5 bases). Germline values: CDR1 SQVTM, CDR2 ANQGSEA. This CDR3 is 12 amino acids long. CDR3 nucleotides: TGCGGCGGAAAGGGGCAGGACTACGAGCAGTACTTC. It translates to CGGKGQDYEQYF.

The chain couples TRBV6-2 or TRBV6-3 to TRBJ2-5; D gene ambiguous. Germline-derived CDR1 and CDR2 are MNHEY and SVGEGT. V was clipped by 2 bases and J by 13 bases, with 17 bases between them. The CDR3 is 13 residues long. The CDR3 is CASSYGPLYELYF. The CDR3 bases are TGTGCCAGCAGTTACGGGCCCCTCTACGAGCTGTACTTC.

CDR3 sequence (DNA): TGTGCCAGCAGGCCTCATGGGACAGTGAGGACAGATACGCAGTATTTT. Translation: CASRPHGTVRTDTQYF. The chain has TRBV6-2 or TRBV6-3 and TRBJ2-3, with TRBD1 matching 7 bases. The CDR3 runs 16 residues. Trimming took 6 bases from V and 3 from J; bases not matched to a gene: 12. CDR1 and CDR2 from the germline V gene are MNHEY and SVGEGT.

This rearrangement joins TRBV7-2 to TRBJ2-4; D might be TRBD2 (5 bases). TRBJ2-7 explains the end of the DNA better; the J call may be wrong. Germline V CDR1 and CDR2: SGHTA, FQGNSA. The CDR3 contains 14 residues. The CDR3 DNA reads as TGTGCCAGCAGCCCGTACGGGGTCGCCTACGAGCAGTACTTC. Protein: CASSPYGVAYEQYF.

The genes are TRBV20-1 and TRBJ2-5, with TRBD2 matching over 11 bases. Germline V CDR1 and CDR2: DFQATT, SNEGSKA (reference sequence). V trimming: 0 bases; J trimming: 5 bases; junction bases outside the gene matches: 17. There are 19 residues in the CDR3. The CDR3, as DNA: TGCAGTGCTAGAGATCTTGTGACTAGCGGGGCCCCGGGGGAGGAGACCCAGTACTTC. As protein: CSARDLVTSGAPGEETQYF.

In DNA form, the CDR3 reads TGTGCCAGTAGTCTACCGGGACTAGACGGCAATGAGCAGTTCTTC. Encoded protein: CASSLPGLDGNEQFF. This chain connects TRBV19 to TRBJ2-1, with 8 bases lining up with TRBD2. The junction had 9 bases not matched to a gene; V was cut back by 5 bases and J by 6 bases. Germline values: CDR1 LNHDA, CDR2 SQIVND (reference sequence). The CDR3 length is 15 residues.

The table lists this clonotype with a few counts. The V gene is TRBV6-2 or TRBV6-3, the J gene TRBJ2-7; possibly TRBD1 or TRBD2 for D (5 bases each). The CDR3 covers 15 residues. V lost 5 bases and J lost 7, with 21 bases in between. CDR1 is MNHEY, CDR2 SVGEGT, per germline. CDR3 sequence: CASSPWDPASREQYF. The CDR3 nucleotides are TGTGCCAGCAGTCCCTGGGACCCAGCGTCTCGGGAGCAGTACTTC.

V and J are TRBV12-3 or TRBV12-4 and TRBJ1-1; TRBD1 is a possible D gene (5 bases). V was clipped by 0 bases and J by 1 base, with 9 bases between them. CDR3 length equals 15 residues. CDR3 bases: TGTGCCAGCAGTTTAGCGGGCAGGGCGAACACTGAAGCTTTCTTT. This codes for CASSLAGRANTEAFF.